Sequencing of this TCR beta chain was carried out in a study of blood T cell repertoires in COVID-19. The CDR3 is 15 residues long. Germline V lookup: CDR1 SGHRS, CDR2 YFSETQ. V shed 0 bases and J 2 bases; nucleotides not matched to a gene: 5. This clone occurred once. The repertoire was sequenced with immunoSEQ multiplex PCR; TCRdb's copy has only in-frame clones and lacks some. The profile covers fewer than 500,000 clones, with about nine tenths appearing a single time and under 0.85% taken by the ten largest. The sequence derives from a woman aged 18-30 years who had recovered from COVID-19. The chain carries TRBV5-1 and TRBJ2-7, with 7 nucleotides matching TRBD2. What was sequenced was PBMCs or T cells enriched from blood (not recorded which). CDR3 in amino acids: CASSLDSGLPYEQYF. CDR3 DNA sequence: TGCGCCAGCAGCTTGGATTCGGGACTACCCTACGAGCAGTACTTC.